Given below is one TCR beta chain in context. The antigen remains unidentified. A much larger clone lies one base from this, so it may be a read error. This sample is drawn from a study of regulatory T cells in long-lasting Graves disease. The study, taken as a whole, reports: Persistent disease favored TRBV28, TRBJ1-2 and TRBJ2-5.

Time point described: persistent/refractory GD, antithyroid drugs over 5 years with positive TRAb. The TCR library was made from RNA that had been extracted from PBMCs in TRIzol. Diagnosing Graves' disease relied on the American Thyroid Association guidelines. Peripheral blood, around 9 milliliters per patient, was collected in EDTA tubes. From germline, CDR1 is DFQATT and CDR2 SNEGSKA (reference sequence). With 5 bases clipped from V and 6 bases from J, the junction kept 23 bases outside the gene matches. The CDR3 is 19 residues long. To make TCR beta libraries, researchers used iRepertoire HTBI primers and Arm-PCR of CDR3 regions. TCRdb ran MiXCR on the multiplex PCR reads and lists one entry per CDR3 protein. The sample consists of 450,000 or so distinct CDR3 sequences, 20% to 25% of them appearing once.

The material sequenced was peripheral blood mononuclear cells (PBMCs), taken when the disease was refractory, from a patient treated with antithyroid drugs. The V call is TRBV20-1, the J call TRBJ1-5; 9 bases are shared with TRBD1. The receptor comes from a female donor with Graves disease. CDR3: CSALGAGQGSRSVGQPQHF. Here the CDR3 DNA reads TGCAGTGCTCTGGGGGCAGGACAGGGGTCTAGGTCGGTGGGTCAGCCCCAGCATTTT.